The sequence of this TCR beta chain was determined in a study of OX40 agonist ivuxolimab in advanced cancers. The CDR3 is 15 amino acids. Germline V lookup: CDR1 SGHRS, CDR2 YFSETQ. Trimming at V came to 0 bases and at J to 5 bases, leaving 5 bases not matched to a gene. The repertoire was sequenced with immunoSEQ multiplex PCR; TCRdb's copy has only in-frame clones and lacks some. The sample records around 80,000 clones, approximately 85% being singletons. The specimen was CD4+ or CD8+ T cells sorted from blood, collected in a trial of the OX40 agonist ivuxolimab. This receptor was obtained from an adult with an advanced solid tumor such as melanoma, head and neck, liver or kidney cancer. The rearrangement links TRBV5-1 to TRBJ2-5; the match to TRBD2 covers 9 bases. CDR3 loop: CASSLDPSGAETQYF. The DNA of the CDR3 is TGCGCCAGCAGCTTGGATCCTAGCGGGGCGGAGACCCAGTACTTC.